The entry below gives a single T cell receptor beta chain sequence along with its context. This entry is derived from a study of control samples from healthy donors and cancer patients. Looked up from germline, CDR1 is SNHLY and CDR2 is FYNNEI. After removal of 10 bases from V and 2 bases from J, the junction contained 17 bases not matched to a gene. This CDR3 contains 18 residues. Sequencing was performed with immunoSEQ multiplex PCR; in TCRdb, only in-frame clones are kept and a portion is missing. The table includes 350,000 to 450,000 clones, about 93% detected once. V usage is TRBV2 and J usage is TRBJ1-6, with 7 bases fitting TRBD1. The receptor comes from a man between 35 and 55 years old with head and neck cancer. The sequencing sample was made of PBMCs. CDR3 sequence reads: CANDRAVKTVPYNSPLHF. CDR3 DNA sequence: TGTGCCAATGACAGGGCAGTTAAAACTGTCCCCTATAATTCACCCCTCCACTTT.